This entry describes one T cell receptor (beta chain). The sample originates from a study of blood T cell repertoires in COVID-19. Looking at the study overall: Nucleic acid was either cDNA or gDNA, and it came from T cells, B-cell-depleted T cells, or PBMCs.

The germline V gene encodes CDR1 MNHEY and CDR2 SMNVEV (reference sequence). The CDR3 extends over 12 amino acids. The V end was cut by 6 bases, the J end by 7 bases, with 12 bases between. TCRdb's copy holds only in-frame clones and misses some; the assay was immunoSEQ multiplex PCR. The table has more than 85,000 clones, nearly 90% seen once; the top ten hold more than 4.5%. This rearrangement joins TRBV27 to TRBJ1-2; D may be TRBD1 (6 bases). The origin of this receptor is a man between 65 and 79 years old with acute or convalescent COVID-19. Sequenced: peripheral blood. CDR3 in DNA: TGTGCCAGCAGCTCGGGGGGCCGTGGCTACACCTTC. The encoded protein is CASSSGGRGYTF.